This TCR beta chain was sequenced during a study of shared clonotypes between healthy human individuals. Original methodology: Owing to the provision of junction-only sequences devoid of quality scores by immunoSEQ, filtering differed. Generated by immunoSEQ multiplex PCR, the TCRdb table keeps only in-frame clones and is missing some. V and J calls plus clone size are reproduced from that table; the DNA served to infer D and trimming. The table lists 980,000 or so clones, approximately 80% of them singletons, with over 1.3% in the top ten. Unmatched junction bases numbered 2, after V lost 0 bases and J lost 4 bases. CDR1 SGHTS and CDR2 YDEGEE come from the germline V gene. This CDR3 contains 15 residues. Findings and limits, study-wide: Rarefaction analysis demonstrated incomplete sorted-subset sequencing notwithstanding large depth.

Note on this clone: Its matching antigen is unknown. This specimen includes other DNA sequences encoding the same CDR3.

This receptor was obtained from a man between 18 and 29 years old in good health. Source material: memory CD4+ T cells sorted from blood. Subset meaning: CD45RA-negative fraction. The genes are TRBV5-8 and TRBJ2-2; 8 bases match TRBD1. In nucleotides, the CDR3 is TGTGCCAGCAGCTTGGGACAGGGGTTCACCGGGGAGCTGTTTTTT. It yields the protein CASSLGQGFTGELFF.